Below, one T cell receptor beta chain is given with its context. Antigen: not known. This record belongs to a study of regulatory T cells in long-lasting Graves disease. Overall study results and limits: Patients with persistent disease shared 2,500 or so public clonotypes, outpacing the approximately 920 shared by new patients.

To make TCR beta libraries, researchers used iRepertoire HTBI primers and Arm-PCR of CDR3 regions. MiXCR, run by TCRdb on the multiplex PCR reads, gives a single entry per CDR3 protein. The sample holds fewer than 400,000 distinct CDR3 sequences, roughly 20% seen once. The sample's time point: persistent/refractory GD, antithyroid drugs over 5 years with positive TRAb. PBMCs were the source of the RNA used for TCR sequencing. EDTA tubes received about 9.6 milliliters of drawn peripheral blood. Trimming took 6 bases from V and 4 from J; bases not matched to a gene: 5. CDR3 length equals 15 residues. Germline CDR1 reads ENHRY; CDR2 reads SYGVKD.

The chain uses TRBV10-3 and TRBJ2-6, with 8 bases aligning to TRBD1. The sequencing used peripheral blood mononuclear cells (PBMCs), collected when the disease was refractory, from a patient treated with antithyroid drugs. This clonotype was sampled from a female donor with Graves disease. Here the CDR3 DNA reads TGTGCCATCAGCAGACAGGGGACCGGGGCCAACGTCCTGACTTTC. Translation: CAISRQGTGANVLTF.